A selection of T cell receptor beta chains follows, all from one sample in a study of blood T cells in healthy people across ages. TCRdb reprocessed the 5' RACE reads via MiXCR and lists one record per CDR3 protein. The table includes 950,000 to 1,200,000 distinct CDR3 sequences, 35% to 45% detected once. Sequenced sample: blood. The receptors here all came from a man younger than 35 in good health. The conserved cysteine and the conserved F or W are not part of the CDR3 here. A D gene is named only where the DNA matches it firmly.

TRBV12-3/TRBV12-4 | NA | ASSLVQNNEQF
TRBV24-1 | NA | ATSDATGSNQPQH
TRBV29-1 | TRBD2 | SVEAQAGGRETQY
TRBV12-3/TRBV12-4 | NA | ASSSLATYNEQF
TRBV4-1 | TRBD1 | ASSRGQGARTDTQY
TRBV4-2 | NA | ASSQERFSRYGYT
TRBV2 | NA | ASSEVGGERQPQH
TRBV6-6 | NA | AIAIGATQETQY
TRBV7-2 | NA | ASTPDYGYT
TRBV12-3/TRBV12-4 | NA | ASSQTGMGNYGYT
TRBV7-6 | NA | ASSLGQIQNTEAF
TRBV12-3/TRBV12-4 | TRBD1 | ASSFSGQGGETQY
TRBV30 | NA | AWTFHNEQF